The 30 T cell receptor beta chains below come from one sample, sequenced in a study of cytomegalovirus exposure and HLA in healthy donors. The study ran its PCR with 60 Vbeta and 13 Jbeta primers. Some clones are missing from TCRdb's copy, which holds only in-frame ones; the method was immunoSEQ multiplex PCR. The top ten clones hold about 1.5% of a sample with some 140,000 clones, roughly 79% of them seen once. The specimen sequenced was PBMCs. The receptors stem from a woman between 18 and 30 years old in good health and CMV-seronegative.

This clone was counted a single time. The chain has TRBV30 and TRBJ2-7, with D tentatively TRBD2 (6 bases). V lost 8 bases and J lost 5, with 13 bases in between. The CDR3 runs 11 residues. Germline V lookup: CDR1 GTSNPN, CDR2 SVGIG (reference sequence). DNA of the CDR3: TGTGCCGGATCTAGGAGGGACGAGCAGTACTTC. This gives the protein CAGSRRDEQYF.

This clone was detected only once. The J gene is TRBJ2-2, the V gene TRBV29-1, with no clear D. V dropped 6 bases and J dropped 4 bases, with 9 bases sitting between them. Germline CDR1 SQVTM, CDR2 ANQGSEA. The CDR3 contains 12 residues. The CDR3: CSVAAATGELFF. The CDR3 DNA sequence: TGCAGCGTAGCTGCGGCCACCGGGGAGCTGTTTTTT.

The rearrangement joins TRBV7-9 to TRBJ2-1; TRBD2 might be the D (6 bases). The V gene's germline CDR1 is SEHNR and CDR2 FQNEAQ (reference sequence). V was trimmed by 8 bases and J by 2 bases, leaving 13 bases between them. This CDR3 has 14 residues. The CDR3 here is CASEDSGPYNEQFF. CDR3 nucleotides: TGTGCCAGCGAGGATAGCGGCCCCTACAATGAGCAGTTCTTC.

V is TRBV7-6 and J is TRBJ2-3; 9 positions match TRBD2. Per the germline V gene, CDR1 is SGHVS and CDR2 is FNYEAQ. Trimming at V came to 5 bases and at J to 5 bases, leaving 8 bases not matched to a gene. The CDR3 contains 15 residues. The CDR3 sequence: CASSGIAGALDTQYF. The CDR3 DNA sequence: TGTGCCAGCAGCGGAATAGCGGGAGCCCTAGATACGCAGTATTTT.

V usage is TRBV5-4 and J usage is TRBJ1-1, with D possibly being TRBD1 (5 bases). CDR1 is SGHNT and CDR2 is YYREEE in the germline V gene (reference sequence). The CDR3 runs 14 residues. V gave up 0 bases and J gave up 1 base, with 7 bases separating them. Here the CDR3 DNA reads TGTGCCAGCAGCTTGGAACAGGAGAACACTGAAGCTTTCTTT. Its protein product is CASSLEQENTEAFF.

The gene calls are TRBV5-8 and TRBJ1-2, with D uncertain. The germline V gene has CDR1 SGHTS and CDR2 YDEGEE. V was cut by 3 bases and J by 8 bases, with 11 bases left in between. The CDR3 runs 12 residues. DNA for the CDR3: TGTGCCAGCAGCTCCAAAGCTTGGGGCTACACCTTC. Residues: CASSSKAWGYTF.

The chain employs TRBV5-6 and TRBJ2-5; D uncertain. Germline-derived CDR1 and CDR2 are SGHDT and YYEEEE. This CDR3 region has 12 residues. V lost 3 bases to trimming and J lost 9 bases, with 12 bases between them. CDR3 region: CASSSPPASQYF. The CDR3 DNA is TGTGCCAGCAGCTCCCCCCCCGCGTCCCAGTACTTC.

This clone has only a few counts. The chain joins TRBV5-1 to TRBJ1-1, with D maybe TRBD1 (5 bases). V was clipped by 4 bases and J by 4 bases, with 11 bases between them. This CDR3 contains 13 residues. Germline V lookup: CDR1 SGHRS, CDR2 YFSETQ. This CDR3 reads CASSIDRGTEAFF. The CDR3 nucleotides read TGCGCCAGCAGCATTGACAGAGGCACTGAAGCTTTCTTT.

J is TRBJ2-1 and V is TRBV9, with a possible D match to TRBD2 (5 bases). The CDR3 has 12 residues. V lost 4 bases to trimming and J lost 8 bases, with 10 bases between them. CDR1 and CDR2 from the germline V gene are SGDLS and YYNGEE. CDR3 sequence (DNA): TGTGCCAGCAGCCCAGAGGACTATGAGCAGTTCTTC. Protein: CASSPEDYEQFF.

The chain combines TRBV7-2 with TRBJ2-5; D is perhaps TRBD2 (6 bases). The J call may be in error: the DNA end matches TRBJ2-7 better. The CDR3 is 15 amino acids. Germline values: CDR1 SGHTA, CDR2 FQGNSA. CDR3 in amino acids: CASSLGGEISYEQYF. The CDR3 coding sequence is TGTGCCAGCAGCTTAGGCGGGGAAATATCCTACGAGCAGTACTTC.

This clone was detected only once. The chain is built from TRBV5-6 and TRBJ2-7; 8 bases agree with TRBD2. Germline values: CDR1 SGHDT, CDR2 YYEEEE. CDR3 length equals 14 residues. J was trimmed by 3 bases and V by 5 bases; bases with no gene match: 7. The CDR3 sequence is CASSLGTRDYEQYF. CDR3 coding DNA: TGTGCCAGCAGTCTTGGGACTAGAGACTACGAGCAGTACTTC.

The V call is TRBV6-1, the J call TRBJ2-1; D not resolved. This CDR3 spans 11 amino acids. Germline lookup yields CDR1 MNHNS and CDR2 SASEGT. The V end was cut by 7 bases, the J end by 10 bases, with 11 bases between. CDR3 amino acids: CASTAFAEQFF. CDR3 in DNA: TGTGCCAGCACCGCATTCGCGGAGCAGTTCTTC.

The rearrangement joins TRBV10-1 to TRBJ2-7; 9 nucleotides align to TRBD1. V was clipped by 6 bases and J by 6 bases; unmatched bases: 6. Germline-derived CDR1 and CDR2 are WNHNN and SYGVQD (reference sequence). The CDR3 is 13 amino acids. The CDR3 nucleotides read TGCGCCAGCAGCCATGGACAGGGGCTCGAGCAGTACTTC. It is translated as CASSHGQGLEQYF.

This clone has only a few counts. The chain uses TRBV28 and TRBJ1-1; possibly TRBD1 for D (5 bases). The CDR3 loop spans 14 amino acids. Germline V gene data show CDR1 as MDHEN and CDR2 as SYDVKM. V was pared by 6 bases and J by 5 bases, with 16 bases between. The CDR3: CASSPGVGRTEAFF. As DNA, the CDR3 is TGTGCCAGCAGCCCGGGGGTAGGTAGAACTGAAGCTTTCTTT.

V is TRBV6-1 and J is TRBJ2-7; 7 nucleotides line up with TRBD1. The CDR3 length is 15 residues. V shed 2 bases, J shed 6 bases, and the junction held 10 bases outside the gene matches. Germline lookup yields CDR1 MNHNS and CDR2 SASEGT. CDR3 coding DNA: TGTGCCAGCAGTGAACTCGGGACAGTGTTAGGCGAGCAGTACTTC. Translated, it gives CASSELGTVLGEQYF.

The chain combines TRBV21-1 with TRBJ1-3; the table's D gene call, TRBD1, was not cross checked with the DNA. TRBV21-1 is listed as a pseudogene. There are 18 residues in the CDR3. The CDR3 here is CASSPRDRGPLFGNTIYF. The CDR3 DNA is TGTGCCAGCTCTCCCCGGGACAGGGGGCCTTTATTCGGAAACACCATATATTTT.

This clone was detected a few times. The chain recombines TRBV4-1 with TRBJ1-1; 9 bases map to TRBD1. Germline-derived CDR1 and CDR2 are MGHRA and YSYEKL. The CDR3 totals 14 residues. The junction had 6 bases not matched to a gene; V was cut back by 6 bases and J by 4 bases. CDR3 loop: CASRPQGAGTEAFF. CDR3 DNA sequence: TGCGCCAGCAGGCCACAGGGGGCTGGCACTGAAGCTTTCTTT.

The chain joins TRBV6-5 to TRBJ2-7; 8 positions match TRBD2. Germline V gives CDR1 MNHEY, CDR2 SVGAGI. The CDR3 has 15 amino acids. V dropped 5 bases and J dropped 7; count of bases not matched to a gene: 13. The CDR3 DNA follows: TGTGCCAGCAGTCTGCGGGGTAGCGGGACGGGGGAGCAGTACTTC. Residues: CASSLRGSGTGEQYF.

The chain is built from TRBV5-4 and TRBJ2-5; D remains unclear. Germline CDR1 SGHNT, CDR2 YYREEE (reference sequence). The V end lost 1 base, the J end lost 0 bases, and 7 bases lay between the germline ends. The CDR3 is 14 residues long. Here the CDR3 reads CASSLSSHQETQYF. CDR3 coding DNA: TGTGCCAGCAGCTTGTCCTCCCACCAAGAGACCCAGTACTTC. The variable domain in full, completed from reference TRBV5-4 and TRBJ2-5, reads ETGVTQSPTHLIKTRGQQVTLRCSSQSGHNTVSWYQQALGQGPQFIFQYYREEENGRGNFPPRFSGLQFPNYSSELNVNALELDDSALYLCASSLSSHQETQYFGPGTRLLVL.

The rearrangement joins TRBV6-4 to TRBJ1-1; D perhaps matches TRBD1 (5 bases). V was trimmed by 6 bases and J by 4 bases, leaving 15 bases between them. The CDR3 is 14 residues long. Germline CDR1 is MRHNA and CDR2 is SNTAGT. CDR3 DNA: TGTGCCAGCAGAATAGGCAGCGGGGGCACTGAAGCTTTCTTT. It encodes CASRIGSGGTEAFF.

The chain is built from TRBV20-1 and TRBJ2-1; D is ambiguous. CDR1 is DFQATT and CDR2 is SNEGSKA in the germline V gene (reference sequence). The CDR3 length is 11 residues. Trimming removed 5 bases at V and 7 bases at J, with 9 bases between. The CDR3 spells CSASTVNEQFF. The CDR3 coding sequence is TGCAGTGCTTCGACTGTTAATGAGCAGTTCTTC.

The chain employs TRBV6-5 and TRBJ1-2; the D is unclear. Trimming cost V 6 bases and J 3 bases, with 17 bases left between them. Germline CDR1 is MNHEY and CDR2 is SVGAGI. The CDR3 is made up of 15 amino acids. CDR3: CASSHRQRLDYGYTF. The CDR3 DNA follows: TGTGCCAGCAGCCACCGACAAAGGTTGGACTATGGCTACACCTTC.

The V call is TRBV4-1, the J call TRBJ1-3; a weak D match, TRBD1 (5 bases). V was trimmed by 0 bases and J by 0 bases, leaving 12 bases between them. This CDR3 has 17 amino acids. Per germline, CDR1 MGHRA and CDR2 YSYEKL. CDR3 region: CASSQEARGSSGNTIYF. The CDR3 region has the DNA TGCGCCAGCAGCCAAGAAGCAAGGGGCTCCTCTGGAAACACCATATATTTT.

V gene TRBV6-5 combines with J gene TRBJ1-2; TRBD1 aligns across 7 bases. The trim removed 7 bases at V and 2 bases at J, leaving 7 bases unmatched. Germline-derived CDR1 and CDR2 are MNHEY and SVGAGI. CDR3 length equals 14 residues. CDR3 loop: CASISPGQNYGYTF. CDR3 bases: TGTGCCAGCATATCCCCGGGACAGAACTATGGCTACACCTTC.

This clone was counted a single time. The V gene is TRBV5-1, the J gene TRBJ2-1, with TRBD2 matching 9 bases. Looked up from germline, CDR1 is SGHRS and CDR2 is YFSETQ. The CDR3 spans 14 residues. The V gene end was trimmed by 0 bases and the J gene end by 7 bases; junction bases not matched to a gene: 2. CDR3 DNA sequence: TGCGCCAGCAGCTTGGGTAGCGGGGGAAATGAGCAGTTCTTC. Protein product: CASSLGSGGNEQFF.

This chain connects TRBV6-5 to TRBJ2-7; possibly TRBD2 for D (5 bases). V gave up 0 bases and J gave up 2 bases, with 5 bases separating them. The germline V gene encodes CDR1 MNHEY and CDR2 SVGAGI. The CDR3 loop spans 13 amino acids. CDR3: CASSYSTTYEQYF. DNA for the CDR3: TGTGCCAGCAGTTACTCGACTACCTACGAGCAGTACTTC.

The chain joins TRBV2 to TRBJ2-7; D not resolved. The CDR3 has 14 amino acids. V was pared by 7 bases and J by 2 bases, with 15 bases between. CDR1 SNHLY and CDR2 FYNNEI come from the germline V gene. Here the CDR3 reads CASTIGRRAYEQYF. Written as DNA, the CDR3 is TGTGCCAGCACGATCGGCAGGCGAGCCTACGAGCAGTACTTC.

The chain joins TRBV5-4 to TRBJ2-1; 8 positions match TRBD2. J gave up 3 bases and V 0 bases, and 5 bases lay outside the gene matches. This CDR3 comprises 16 residues. Germline V gene data show CDR1 as SGHNT and CDR2 as YYREEE (reference sequence). The CDR3 loop reads CASSLVSGVFYNEQFF. As DNA, the CDR3 is TGTGCCAGCAGCTTGGTTAGCGGGGTATTCTACAATGAGCAGTTCTTC.

V and J are TRBV27 and TRBJ2-1; 7 nucleotides match TRBD2. The V segment lost 5 bases and the J segment 6 bases; nucleotides outside the gene matches: 10. CDR1 is MNHEY, CDR2 SMNVEV, per germline (reference sequence). The CDR3 length is 15 residues. The CDR3 loop is CASSPWGEGFNEQFF. Written as DNA, the CDR3 is TGTGCCAGCAGTCCATGGGGGGAGGGGTTCAATGAGCAGTTCTTC.

The CDR3 coding sequence is TGTGCCAGTAGTATAGTGAACAATGAGGACTATGGCTACACCTTC. Translation: CASSIVNNEDYGYTF. The J gene is TRBJ1-2, the V gene TRBV19; the D is unclear. V was trimmed by 1 base and J by 3 bases, leaving 12 bases between them. The germline V gene encodes CDR1 LNHDA and CDR2 SQIVND (reference sequence). CDR3 length equals 15 residues.